Sequencing of this T cell receptor (beta chain) was carried out in a study of regulatory T cells in long-lasting Graves disease. General study findings and limits: When disease was persistent, TRBV28, TRBJ1-2 and TRBJ2-5 were the favored segments. The small sample size may have reduced accuracy.

Construction of the TCR beta libraries employed iRepertoire HTBI primers in conjunction with Arm-PCR of CDR3 regions. TCRdb reprocessed the multiplex PCR reads with MiXCR, giving one entry per CDR3 protein. The table has 420,000 or so distinct CDR3 sequences, around 17% seen once. Documented time point: newly diagnosed GD, antithyroid drugs for less than 3 months. Preparation of the TCR library used RNA extracted from PBMCs. V was shortened by 5 bases and J by 1 base, with 8 bases between the two germline ends. The V gene's germline CDR1 is MNHNS and CDR2 SASEGT. This CDR3 region has 13 residues. This clonotype was recorded at least ten times. What it binds is unknown. The same data also contributed to another study, on T cells in Graves' hyperthyroidism and ophthalmopathy. That source notes: The diagnoses drew upon clinical symptoms, serum thyroxine and TRAb, thyroid ultrasound and orbital computed tomography.

Material: peripheral blood mononuclear cells (PBMCs), obtained at new diagnosis, from a patient treated with antithyroid drugs. The clonotype was recovered from a woman under 30 with Graves disease. This chain joins TRBV6-1 and TRBJ1-1; no firm D call. The CDR3 loop reads CASSPNTNTEAFF. The CDR3 coding sequence is TGTGCCAGCAGTCCAAACACGAACACTGAAGCTTTCTTT.